This T cell receptor beta chain was obtained from a study of a mutant IDH1 vaccine in newly diagnosed glioma. This CDR3 is built from 14 residues. The J segment lost 5 bases and the V segment lost 6 bases, leaving 7 bases of the junction unmatched. Germline CDR1 reads SNHLY; CDR2 reads FYNNEI. Time point meaning: week 11, during vaccination. Each dose of the vaccine consisted of 300 ug of mutant IDH1 20-mer peptide, with topical imiquimod. About this clone: Its antigen is as yet unknown.

TCRdb's table, derived via immunoSEQ multiplex PCR, lists solely in-frame clones and lacks some. The repertoire consists of some 130,000 clones, with around four fifths occurring once and the leading ten covering about 5.5%. This sequence joins TRBV2 and TRBJ2-5, with 9 bases fitting TRBD2. This receptor was obtained from a man aged 40-49 years with glioma. The sample here was PBMCs, taken from a glioma patient whose treatment included an IDH1 peptide vaccine. The CDR3 DNA reads as TGTGCCAGCAGACCGGGACTAGCAAGCGAGACCCAGTACTTC. Translated, it gives CASRPGLASETQYF.